Listed below are T cell receptor beta chains from one sample, sequenced in a study of Ad26.COV2.S vaccination and SARS-CoV-2 variants. Sequenced by immunoSEQ multiplex PCR; TCRdb stores in-frame clones only, minus some. The sample holds hundreds of thousands of clones, about four fifths seen once. Sequences were derived from peripheral blood, sampled in a trial of Ad26.COV2.S vaccine versus placebo. The source is a person aged 18-65 years who received the Ad26.COV2.S COVID-19 vaccine or a placebo. Each CDR3 is given with its conserved first and last residue. D genes are given only for firm matches. Expanded clones get a size class; other rows say once, few or many, or leave the size out.

TRBJ1-5 NA TRBV4-3 once TGCGCCAGCAGCCAGCAAACCGGGGGGATTGGGCAGCCCCAGCATTTT CASSQQTGGIGQPQHF
TRBJ2-2 NA TRBV2 NA TGTGCCACCGGGGGTGGAAGAGGGTCTTACACCGGGGAGCTGTTTTTT CATGGGRGSYTGELFF
TRBJ1-1 TRBD1 TRBV6-5 NA TGTGCCAGCAGCAAACAGGGGCGGGACACTGAAGCTTTCTTT CASSKQGRDTEAFF
TRBJ2-1 NA TRBV19 NA TGTGCCAGTAGTATCACGCCCTCCTACAATGAGCAGTTCTTC CASSITPSYNEQFF
TRBJ1-3 NA TRBV18 NA TGTGCCAGCTCACCCCCCGACTCCCTCGGGGGAAACACCATATATTTT CASSPPDSLGGNTIYF
TRBJ1-1 TRBD1 TRBV2 NA TGTGCCAGCAGGGGGACAGAGGACACTGAAGCTTTCTTT CASRGTEDTEAFF
TRBJ1-1 NA TRBV25-1 NA TGTGCCAGCCAGGGAGGGACTGAAGCTTTCTTT CASQGGTEAFF
TRBJ1-6 NA TRBV13 few TGTGCCAGCAGCTTAGGCCGGGGGGCGTTTAATTCACCCCTCCACTTT CASSLGRGAFNSPLHF
TRBJ1-5 TRBD1 TRBV7-9 NA TGTGCCAGCAGCTTTTTAACAGGGGATAGCAATCAGCCCCAGCATTTT CASSFLTGDSNQPQHF
TRBJ2-7 TRBD2 TRBV27 NA TGTGCCAGCAGTATAGCGGGGTCTGAGCAGTACTTC CASSIAGSEQYF
TRBJ1-5 NA TRBV9 NA TGTGCCAGCAGCGCTGGGAGCAATCAGCCCCAGCATTTT CASSAGSNQPQHF
TRBJ1-2 NA TRBV4-1 NA TGCGCCAGCAGCCAAGCCAAGACAGGAGGCTACACCTTC CASSQAKTGGYTF
TRBJ1-3 NA TRBV12-5 NA TGTGCTAGTGGTTTGGAAGTGGGCTCTGGAAACACCATATATTTT CASGLEVGSGNTIYF